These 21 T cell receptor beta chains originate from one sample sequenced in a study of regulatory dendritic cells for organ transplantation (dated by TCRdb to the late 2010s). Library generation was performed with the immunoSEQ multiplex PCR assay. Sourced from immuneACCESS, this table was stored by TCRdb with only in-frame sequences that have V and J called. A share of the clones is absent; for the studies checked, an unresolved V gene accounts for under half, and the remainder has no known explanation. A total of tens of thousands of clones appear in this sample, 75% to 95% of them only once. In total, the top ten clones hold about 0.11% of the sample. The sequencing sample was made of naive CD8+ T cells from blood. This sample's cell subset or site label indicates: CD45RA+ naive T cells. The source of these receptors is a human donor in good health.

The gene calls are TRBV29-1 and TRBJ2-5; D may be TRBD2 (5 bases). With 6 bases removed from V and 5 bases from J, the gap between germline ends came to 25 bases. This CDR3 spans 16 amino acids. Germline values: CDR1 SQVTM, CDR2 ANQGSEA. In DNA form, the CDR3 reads TGCAGCGTCGTGGTGGAGGTGGCAGCGAGATGGGAGACCCAGTACTTC. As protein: CSVVVEVAARWETQYF.

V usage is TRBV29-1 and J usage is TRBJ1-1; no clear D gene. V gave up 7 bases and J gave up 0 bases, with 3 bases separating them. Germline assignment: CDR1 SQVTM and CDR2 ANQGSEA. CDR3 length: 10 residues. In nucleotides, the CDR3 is TGCAGCGCGGTGAACACTGAAGCTTTCTTT. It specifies CSAVNTEAFF.

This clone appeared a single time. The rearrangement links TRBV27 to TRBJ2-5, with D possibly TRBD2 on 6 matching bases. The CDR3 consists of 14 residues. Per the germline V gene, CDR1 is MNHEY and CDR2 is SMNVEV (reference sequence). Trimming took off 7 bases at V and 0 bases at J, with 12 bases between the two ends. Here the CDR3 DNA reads TGTGCCAGCAAGGAGGGGTCTTACCAAGAGACCCAGTACTTC. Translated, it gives CASKEGSYQETQYF.

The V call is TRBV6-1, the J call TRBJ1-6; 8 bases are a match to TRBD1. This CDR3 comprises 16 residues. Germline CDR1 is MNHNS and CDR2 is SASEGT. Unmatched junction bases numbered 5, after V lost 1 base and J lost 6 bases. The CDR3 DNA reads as TGTGCCAGCAGTGAAGGGCGGACAGGGAGTAATTCACCCCTCCACTTT. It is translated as CASSEGRTGSNSPLHF.

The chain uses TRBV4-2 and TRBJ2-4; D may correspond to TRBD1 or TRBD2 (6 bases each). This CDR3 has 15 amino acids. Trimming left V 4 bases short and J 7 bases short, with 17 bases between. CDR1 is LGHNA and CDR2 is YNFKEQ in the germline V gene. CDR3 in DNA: TGTGCCAGCAGCCCCGCACCGGGGGCTGGGAACATTCAGTACTTC. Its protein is CASSPAPGAGNIQYF.

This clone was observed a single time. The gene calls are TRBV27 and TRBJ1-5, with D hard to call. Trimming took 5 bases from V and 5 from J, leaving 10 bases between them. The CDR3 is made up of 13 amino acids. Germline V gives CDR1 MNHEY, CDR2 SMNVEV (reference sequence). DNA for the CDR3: TGTGCCAGCAGTCAAACAGAATATCAGCCCCAGCATTTT. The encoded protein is CASSQTEYQPQHF.

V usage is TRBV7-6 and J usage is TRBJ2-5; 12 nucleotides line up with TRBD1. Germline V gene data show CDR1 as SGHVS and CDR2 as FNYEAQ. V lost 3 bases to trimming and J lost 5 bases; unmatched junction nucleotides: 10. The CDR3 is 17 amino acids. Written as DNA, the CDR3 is TGTGCCAGCAGCTTCGTGGGACAGGGGGCCCTATACGAGACCCAGTACTTC. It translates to CASSFVGQGALYETQYF.

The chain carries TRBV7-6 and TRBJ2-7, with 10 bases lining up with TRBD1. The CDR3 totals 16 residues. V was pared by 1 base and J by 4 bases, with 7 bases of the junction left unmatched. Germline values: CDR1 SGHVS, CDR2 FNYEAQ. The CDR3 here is CASSLDTPGQGYEQYF. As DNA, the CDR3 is TGTGCCAGCAGCTTAGATACCCCGGGACAGGGGTACGAGCAGTACTTC.

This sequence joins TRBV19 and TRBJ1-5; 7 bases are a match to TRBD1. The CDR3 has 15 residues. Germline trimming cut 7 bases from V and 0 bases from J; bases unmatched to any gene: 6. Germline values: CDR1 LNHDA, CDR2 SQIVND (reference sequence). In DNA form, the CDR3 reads TGTGCCAGTAACAGGGGCCCGAATAGCAATCAGCCCCAGCATTTT. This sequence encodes CASNRGPNSNQPQHF.

CDR3 nucleotides: TGTGCCAGCAGCTTAGGGTCCTATGGTGACAGCGGCACCGGGGAGCTGTTTTTT. Translated, it gives CASSLGSYGDSGTGELFF. V gene TRBV7-9 combines with J gene TRBJ2-2; D tentatively reads TRBD1 or TRBD2 (5 bases each). Germline CDR1 and CDR2: SEHNR and FQNEAQ (reference sequence). CDR3 length: 18 amino acids. V was clipped by 1 base and J by 4 bases, with 19 bases between them.

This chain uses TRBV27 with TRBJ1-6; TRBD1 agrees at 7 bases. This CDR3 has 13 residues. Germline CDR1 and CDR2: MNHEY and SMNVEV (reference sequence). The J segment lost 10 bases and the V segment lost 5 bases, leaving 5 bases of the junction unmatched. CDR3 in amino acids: CASSQGVTSPLHF. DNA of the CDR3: TGTGCCAGCAGTCAGGGGGTAACCTCACCCCTCCACTTT.

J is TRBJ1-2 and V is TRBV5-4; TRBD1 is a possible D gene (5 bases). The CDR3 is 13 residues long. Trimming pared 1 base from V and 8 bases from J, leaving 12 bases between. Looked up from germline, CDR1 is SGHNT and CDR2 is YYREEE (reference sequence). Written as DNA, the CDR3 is TGTGCCAGCAGCTTGAACCGGGGGGAGGGCTACACCTTC. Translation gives CASSLNRGEGYTF.

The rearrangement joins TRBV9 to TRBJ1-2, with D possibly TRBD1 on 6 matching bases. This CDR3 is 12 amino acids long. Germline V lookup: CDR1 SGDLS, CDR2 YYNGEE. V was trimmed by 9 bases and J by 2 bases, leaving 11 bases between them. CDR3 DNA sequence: TGTGCCACTTACAGGGCGAACTATGGCTACACCTTC. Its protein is CATYRANYGYTF.

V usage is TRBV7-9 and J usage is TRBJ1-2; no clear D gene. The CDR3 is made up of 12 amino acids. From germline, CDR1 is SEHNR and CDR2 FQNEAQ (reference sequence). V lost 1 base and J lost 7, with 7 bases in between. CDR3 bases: TGTGCCAGCAGCTTAGAAGTTGTTGGCTACACCTTC. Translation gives CASSLEVVGYTF.

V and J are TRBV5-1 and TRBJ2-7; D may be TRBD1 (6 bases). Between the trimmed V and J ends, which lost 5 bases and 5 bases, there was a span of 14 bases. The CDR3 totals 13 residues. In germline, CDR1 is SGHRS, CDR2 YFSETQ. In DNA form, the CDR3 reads TGCGCCAGCAGTAAACAGGGTGTCCACGAGCAGTACTTC. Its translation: CASSKQGVHEQYF.

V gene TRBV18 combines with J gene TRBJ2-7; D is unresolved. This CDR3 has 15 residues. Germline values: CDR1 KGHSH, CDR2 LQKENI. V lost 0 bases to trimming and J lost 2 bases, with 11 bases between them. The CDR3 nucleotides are TGTGCCAGCTCACCACCGGACGGGCACCCCTACGAGCAGTACTTC. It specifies CASSPPDGHPYEQYF.

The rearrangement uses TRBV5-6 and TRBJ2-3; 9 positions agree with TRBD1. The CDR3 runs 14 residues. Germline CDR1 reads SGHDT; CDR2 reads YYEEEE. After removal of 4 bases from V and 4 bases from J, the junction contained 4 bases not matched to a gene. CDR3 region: CASSGQGSADTQYF. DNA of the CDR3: TGTGCCAGCAGCGGACAGGGGTCTGCAGATACGCAGTATTTT.

The CDR3 DNA is TGTGCCAGCAGCGACAGGGTTATGGGCTACACCTTC. Translated: CASSDRVMGYTF. This sequence joins TRBV9 and TRBJ1-2; possibly TRBD1 for D (6 bases). The length of the CDR3 is 12 residues. CDR1 is SGDLS, CDR2 YYNGEE, per germline. Deletions cut 3 bases from V and 8 bases from J, with 11 bases between.

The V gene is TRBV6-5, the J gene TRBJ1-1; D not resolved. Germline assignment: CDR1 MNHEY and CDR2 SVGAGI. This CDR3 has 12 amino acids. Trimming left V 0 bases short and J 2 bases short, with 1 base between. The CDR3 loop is CASSYSNTEAFF. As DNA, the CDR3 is TGTGCCAGCAGTTACTCCAACACTGAAGCTTTCTTT.

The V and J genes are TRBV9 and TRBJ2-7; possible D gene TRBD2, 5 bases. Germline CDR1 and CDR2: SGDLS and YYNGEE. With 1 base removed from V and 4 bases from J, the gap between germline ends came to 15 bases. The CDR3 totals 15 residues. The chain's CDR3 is CASSVFDGDGYEQYF. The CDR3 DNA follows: TGTGCCAGCAGCGTATTCGACGGGGATGGGTACGAGCAGTACTTC.

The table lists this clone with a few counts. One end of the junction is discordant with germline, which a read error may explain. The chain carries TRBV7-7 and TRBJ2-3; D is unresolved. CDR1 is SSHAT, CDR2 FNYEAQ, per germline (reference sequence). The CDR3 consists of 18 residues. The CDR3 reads CASSPGVSRGYGTDTQYF. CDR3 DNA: TGTGCTAGCAGCCCCGGCGTAAGCCGTGGTTATGGGACAGATACGCAGTATTTT.